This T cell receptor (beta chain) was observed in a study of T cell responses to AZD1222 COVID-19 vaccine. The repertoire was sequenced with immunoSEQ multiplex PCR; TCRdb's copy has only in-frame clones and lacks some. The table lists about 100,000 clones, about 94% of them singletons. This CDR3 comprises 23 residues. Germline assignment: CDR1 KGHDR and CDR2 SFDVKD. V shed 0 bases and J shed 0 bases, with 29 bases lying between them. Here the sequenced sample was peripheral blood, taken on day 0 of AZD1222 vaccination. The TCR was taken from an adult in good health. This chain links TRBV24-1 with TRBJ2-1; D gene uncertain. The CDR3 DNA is TGTGCCACCAGTGATTTGCTAGTGATATCGACTCCCACATATTGGAGCTCCTACAATGAGCAGTTCTTC. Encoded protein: CATSDLLVISTPTYWSSYNEQFF.